The 14 T cell receptor beta chains in this list originate from one sample, sequenced in a study of T cell changes during pregnancy in multiple sclerosis. Only in-frame clones appear in the TCRdb table, and some are missing; sequencing was by immunoSEQ multiplex PCR. The sample lists approximately 30,000 clones; approximately 91% were seen once. This material consisted of CD4+ T cells from peripheral blood mononuclear cells, taken in the first trimester of pregnancy. The receptors derive from a female donor in good health, enrolled as a control in a pregnancy study.

The chain couples TRBV2 to TRBJ2-4, with TRBD2 matching 7 bases. After removal of 4 bases from V and 11 bases from J, the junction contained 5 bases not matched to a gene. The germline gives CDR1 SNHLY, CDR2 FYNNEI. The CDR3 runs to 12 residues. In DNA form, the CDR3 reads TGTGCCAGCAGTGTAGGGGAGGGACTTCAGTACTTC. Protein product: CASSVGEGLQYF.

This rearrangement joins TRBV28 to TRBJ2-7; tentatively, D is TRBD1 (5 bases). Germline V lookup: CDR1 MDHEN, CDR2 SYDVKM. Trimming left V 6 bases short and J 1 base short, with 10 bases between. The CDR3 runs 13 residues. The CDR3 reads CASRPDSSYEQYF. The DNA of the CDR3 is TGTGCCAGCAGACCCGACAGTTCCTACGAGCAGTACTTC.

The CDR3 DNA follows: TGTGCCAGTAGTATAGGAGGTACTAGACCAGAGACCCAGTACTTC. Its translation: CASSIGGTRPETQYF. V usage is TRBV19 and J usage is TRBJ2-5, with D maybe TRBD2 (5 bases). Germline CDR1 LNHDA, CDR2 SQIVND (reference sequence). The CDR3 is made up of 15 amino acids. V was cut by 1 base and J by 4 bases, with 13 bases left in between.

This chain uses TRBV5-4 with TRBJ2-3, with 7 bases that match TRBD2. Germline V gene lookup returns CDR1 SGHNT and CDR2 YYREEE (reference sequence). V was pared by 4 bases and J by 5 bases, with 7 bases of the junction left unmatched. The CDR3 sequence is 14 residues long. In DNA form, the CDR3 reads TGTGCCAGCAGCCGAGGGGACTATCAAGATACGCAGTATTTT. Its translation: CASSRGDYQDTQYF. The complete variable domain, with remaining parts taken from reference TRBV5-4 and TRBJ2-3, reads ETGVTQSPTHLIKTRGQQVTLRCSSQSGHNTVSWYQQALGQGPQFIFQYYREEENGRGNFPPRFSGLQFPNYSSELNVNALELDDSALYLCASSRGDYQDTQYFGPGTRLTVL.

The J gene is TRBJ2-1, the V gene TRBV29-1; D may be TRBD2 (5 bases). The germline V gene has CDR1 SQVTM and CDR2 ANQGSEA. The CDR3 is 13 residues long. Trimming took off 5 bases at V and 0 bases at J, with 8 bases between the two ends. For the CDR3, the DNA is TGCAGCGTTAGCGGATACTCCTACAATGAGCAGTTCTTC. It translates to CSVSGYSYNEQFF.

The rearrangement joins TRBV11-2 to TRBJ1-5; 7 nucleotides agree with TRBD1. The length of the CDR3 is 16 residues. J lost 0 bases, V lost 5 bases, and 7 bases had no gene match. Germline CDR1 is SGHAT and CDR2 is FQNNGV. CDR3: CASSLGTANSNQPQHF. For the CDR3, the DNA is TGTGCCAGCAGCCTTGGGACAGCTAATAGCAATCAGCCCCAGCATTTT. Using reference TRBV11-2 and TRBJ1-5 for the parts outside the CDR3, the full variable domain is EAGVAQSPRYKIIEKRQSVAFWCNPISGHATLYWYQQILGQGPKLLIQFQNNGVVDDSQLPKDRFSAERLKGVDSTLKIQPAKLEDSAVYLCASSLGTANSNQPQHFGDGTRLSIL.

The gene calls are TRBV4-2 and TRBJ1-1; D is uncertain. This CDR3 has 16 residues. V lost 0 bases and J lost 2, with 13 bases in between. From germline, CDR1 is LGHNA and CDR2 YNFKEQ. This chain's CDR3 is CASSQEGYGFNTEAFF. As DNA, the CDR3 is TGTGCCAGCAGCCAAGAGGGTTACGGGTTCAACACTGAAGCTTTCTTT.

The chain couples TRBV5-1 to TRBJ1-6; TRBD1 matches 8 bases. The junction had 7 bases not matched to a gene; V was cut back by 4 bases and J by 7 bases. The CDR3 spans 15 residues. Germline CDR1 SGHRS, CDR2 YFSETQ. CDR3: CASSVTGEGNSPLHF. The DNA for the CDR3 is TGCGCCAGCAGCGTGACAGGGGAAGGAAATTCACCCCTCCACTTT.

The rearrangement uses TRBV10-1 and TRBJ2-7; 7 bases line up with TRBD1. The CDR3 is 14 residues long. From germline, CDR1 is WNHNN and CDR2 SYGVQD (reference sequence). The junction had 7 bases not matched to a gene; V was cut back by 5 bases and J by 3 bases. The CDR3 spells CASSRGQGDYEQYF. DNA of the CDR3: TGCGCCAGCAGTAGGGGGCAGGGGGACTACGAGCAGTACTTC.

This chain uses TRBV30 with TRBJ1-5; D is perhaps TRBD1 (5 bases). CDR1 is GTSNPN, CDR2 SVGIG, per germline (reference sequence). Trimming removed 4 bases from V and 5 bases from J, with 12 bases in between. The CDR3 runs to 13 residues. CDR3 sequence: CAWTPGGDQPQHF. The CDR3 DNA sequence: TGTGCCTGGACCCCGGGGGGGGATCAGCCCCAGCATTTT.

The rearrangement uses TRBV2 and TRBJ1-2; 7 bases are a match to TRBD1. J lost 3 bases, V lost 4 bases, and 2 bases had no gene match. Germline V gives CDR1 SNHLY, CDR2 FYNNEI. This CDR3 has 13 amino acids. CDR3 DNA sequence: TGTGCCAGCAGTGTCACAGGGGACTATGGCTACACCTTC. This codes for CASSVTGDYGYTF.

This chain joins TRBV30 and TRBJ2-2; 8 bases map to TRBD1. V was pared by 3 bases and J by 6 bases, with 6 bases of the junction left unmatched. This CDR3 has 14 amino acids. Per germline, CDR1 GTSNPN and CDR2 SVGIG (reference sequence). The CDR3 loop reads CAWSAGQGPGELFF. CDR3 nucleotides: TGTGCCTGGAGCGCAGGACAGGGCCCCGGGGAGCTGTTTTTT.

The CDR3 here is CASSALVGAGLQETQYF. For the CDR3, the DNA is TGTGCCAGCAGTGCCTTGGTGGGAGCGGGACTCCAAGAGACCCAGTACTTC. The chain couples TRBV27 to TRBJ2-5; 7 nucleotides agree with TRBD2. The CDR3 covers 17 residues. Germline loops: CDR1 MNHEY, CDR2 SMNVEV (reference sequence). The J segment lost 1 base and the V segment lost 5 bases, leaving 13 bases of the junction unmatched.

V gene TRBV28 combines with J gene TRBJ1-3; tentatively, D is TRBD1 (5 bases). V lost 6 bases and J lost 2, with 14 bases in between. CDR3 length: 15 residues. CDR1 MDHEN and CDR2 SYDVKM come from the germline V gene. CDR3 in DNA: TGTGCCAGCAGCGACTTGGCGGGGGCTGGAAACACCATATATTTT. This translates into CASSDLAGAGNTIYF.